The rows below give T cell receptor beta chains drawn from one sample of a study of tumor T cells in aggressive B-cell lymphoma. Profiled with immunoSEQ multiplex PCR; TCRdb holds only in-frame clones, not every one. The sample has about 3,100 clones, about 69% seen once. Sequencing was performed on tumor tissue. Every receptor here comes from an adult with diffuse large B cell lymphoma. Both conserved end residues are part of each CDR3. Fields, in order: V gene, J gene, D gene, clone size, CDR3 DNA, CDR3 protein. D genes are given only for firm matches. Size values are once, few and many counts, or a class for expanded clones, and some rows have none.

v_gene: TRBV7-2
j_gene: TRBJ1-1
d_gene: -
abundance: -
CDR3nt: TGTGCCAGCAGCGAGGCAATGGCTGAAGCTTTCTTT
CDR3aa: CASSEAMAEAFF

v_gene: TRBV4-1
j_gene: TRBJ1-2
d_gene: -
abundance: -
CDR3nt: TGCGCCAGCAGCCAAGGTGGGGCAGGGCAGAGGATCTATGGCTACACCTTC
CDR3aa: CASSQGGAGQRIYGYTF

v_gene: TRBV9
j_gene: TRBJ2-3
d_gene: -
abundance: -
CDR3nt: TGTGCCAGCAGCGTTCGGACTAACACAGATACGCAGTATTTT
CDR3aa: CASSVRTNTDTQYF

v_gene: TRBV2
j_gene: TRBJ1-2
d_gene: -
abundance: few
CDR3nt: TGTGCCAGCAGTGAGGCCGAAGAGGGCTATGGCTACACCTTC
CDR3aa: CASSEAEEGYGYTF

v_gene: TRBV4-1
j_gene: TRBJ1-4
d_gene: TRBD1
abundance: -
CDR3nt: TGCGCCAGCAGCCTTCAACAGGGGGCCCCTGAAAAACTGTTTTTT
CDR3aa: CASSLQQGAPEKLFF

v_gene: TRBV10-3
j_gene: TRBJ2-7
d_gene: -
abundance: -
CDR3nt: TGTGCCATCAGTGAGTCGGTTTACGGCCGTGGGAGCGAGCAGTACTTC
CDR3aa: CAISESVYGRGSEQYF

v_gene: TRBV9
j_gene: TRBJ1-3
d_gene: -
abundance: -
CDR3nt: TGTACCAGCAGCGGGTGGTTGGGCCAATCTCAAGGAAACACCATATATTTT
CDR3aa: CTSSGWLGQSQGNTIYF

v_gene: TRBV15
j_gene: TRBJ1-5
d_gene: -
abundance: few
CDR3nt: TGTGCCACCAGCGCTGGAGGCCGGGGGTCCAATCAGCCCCAGCATTTT
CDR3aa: CATSAGGRGSNQPQHF

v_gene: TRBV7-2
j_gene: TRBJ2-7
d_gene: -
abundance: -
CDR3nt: TGTGCCAGCAGCTTAGTGGTGGGAGGATCCTACGAGCAGTACTTC
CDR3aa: CASSLVVGGSYEQYF

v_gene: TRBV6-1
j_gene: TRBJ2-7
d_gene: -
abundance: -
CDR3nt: TGTGCCAGCAGTGAATTCGCTGGGCATTACGAGCAGTACTTC
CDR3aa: CASSEFAGHYEQYF

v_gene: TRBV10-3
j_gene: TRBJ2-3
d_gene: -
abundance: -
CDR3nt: TGTGCCATCAGGCCGGACTACACAGATACGCAGTATTTT
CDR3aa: CAIRPDYTDTQYF

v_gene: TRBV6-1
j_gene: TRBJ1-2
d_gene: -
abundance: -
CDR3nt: TGTGCCAGCAGTGCCACAGGGATCTATGGCTACACCTTC
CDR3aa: CASSATGIYGYTF

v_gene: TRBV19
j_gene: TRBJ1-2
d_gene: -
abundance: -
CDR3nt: TGTGCCAGTAGTATAGAGGGGAGATTCGGTGGCTACACCTTC
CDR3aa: CASSIEGRFGGYTF

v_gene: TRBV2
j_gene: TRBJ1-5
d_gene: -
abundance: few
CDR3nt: TGTGCCAGCAGTGCTGGGCAGGGAAATCAGCCCCAGCATTTT
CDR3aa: CASSAGQGNQPQHF

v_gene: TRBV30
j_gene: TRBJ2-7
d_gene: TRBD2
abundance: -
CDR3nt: TGTGCCTGGACCAGCGGGGGGTCCTACGAGCAGTACTTC
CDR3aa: CAWTSGGSYEQYF

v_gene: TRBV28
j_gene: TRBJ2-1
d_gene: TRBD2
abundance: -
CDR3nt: TGTGCCAGCAGCGGAACCGGGAGGGGGTTTGGTGAGCAGTTCTTC
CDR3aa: CASSGTGRGFGEQFF

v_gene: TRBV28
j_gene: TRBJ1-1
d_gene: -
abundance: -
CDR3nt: TGTGCCGCGGGGGGGCAGAACACTGAAGCTTTCTTT
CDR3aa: CAAGGQNTEAFF

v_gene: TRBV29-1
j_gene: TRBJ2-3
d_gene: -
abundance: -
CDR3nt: TGCAGCGCCCGCCAGGGGGATACGCAGTATTTT
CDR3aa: CSARQGDTQYF

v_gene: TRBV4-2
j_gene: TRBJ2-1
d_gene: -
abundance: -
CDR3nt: TGTGCCAGCAGTCTCACCCGGGACAACAATGAGCAGTTCTTC
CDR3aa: CASSLTRDNNEQFF

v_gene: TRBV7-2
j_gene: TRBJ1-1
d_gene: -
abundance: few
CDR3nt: TGTGCCAGCAGCTTAGTCCCAGGGATGAACACTGAAGCTTTCTTT
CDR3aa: CASSLVPGMNTEAFF

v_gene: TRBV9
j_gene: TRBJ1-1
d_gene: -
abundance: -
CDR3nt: TGTGCCAGCAACGTAGATCAGATGAACACTGAAGCTTTCTTT
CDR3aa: CASNVDQMNTEAFF

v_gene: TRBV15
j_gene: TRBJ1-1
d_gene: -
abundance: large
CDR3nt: TGTGCCACCAGGTCTCCCATTACGGACACTGAAGCTTTCTTT
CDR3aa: CATRSPITDTEAFF

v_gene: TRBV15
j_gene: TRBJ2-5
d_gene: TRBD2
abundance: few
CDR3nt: TGTGCCACCAGCACAGGACTAGCGGGAGGGCGAGGGAAAGAGACCCAGTACTTC
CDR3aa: CATSTGLAGGRGKETQYF

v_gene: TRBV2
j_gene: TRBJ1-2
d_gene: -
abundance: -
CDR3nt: TGTGCCAGCATCCTGGACAGCGCCACGTTTCATGGCTACACCTTC
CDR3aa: CASILDSATFHGYTF

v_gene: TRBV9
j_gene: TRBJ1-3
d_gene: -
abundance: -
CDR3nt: TGTGCCAGCAGTCCAGAATCTGGAAACACCATATATTTT
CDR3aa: CASSPESGNTIYF

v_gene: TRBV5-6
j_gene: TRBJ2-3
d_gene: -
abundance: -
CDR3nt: TGTGCCAGCACCACGGGACTCTCTACGACGCAGTATTTT
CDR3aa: CASTTGLSTTQYF

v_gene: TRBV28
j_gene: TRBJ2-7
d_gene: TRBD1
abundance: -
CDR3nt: TGTGCCAGCAGTTCGGGACAGGGAATATACGAGCAGTACTTC
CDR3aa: CASSSGQGIYEQYF

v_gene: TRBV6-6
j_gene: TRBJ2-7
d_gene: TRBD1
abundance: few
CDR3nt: TGTGCCAGCAGCCTCGCCCAGGGGGCTTACGAGCAGTACTTC
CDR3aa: CASSLAQGAYEQYF

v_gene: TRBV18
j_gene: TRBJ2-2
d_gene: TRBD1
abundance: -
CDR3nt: TGTGCCAGCTCCCAGAATTCACAGGGGTACACCGGGGAGCTGTTTTTT
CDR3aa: CASSQNSQGYTGELFF

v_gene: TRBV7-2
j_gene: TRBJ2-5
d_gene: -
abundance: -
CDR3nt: TGTGCCAGCAGCTTAGTTTGGCAGAAAGAGACCCAGTACTTC
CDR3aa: CASSLVWQKETQYF